The sequence of this TCR beta chain was determined in a study of CD8 T cells in Susac syndrome. To note about this clonotype: The target antigen is unknown.

Controls matched for age and sex were healthy donors. Study-level findings and limits: By the study's own acknowledgment, its TCR sequencing and HLA analysis included relatively few individuals.

Germline loops: CDR1 MGHRA, CDR2 YSYEKL. The CDR3 length is 15 residues. V lost 3 bases and J 0 bases, leaving 11 bases between the germline ends. With random hexamers, 0.5 to 1 ug RNA was reverse transcribed. The TCR beta CDR3 was amplified by immunoSEQ multiplex PCR across 54 Vbeta, 13 Jbeta. In TCRdb, the immunoSEQ multiplex PCR reads were re-called with MiXCR into one record per CDR3 protein. Of fewer than 250,000 distinct CDR3 sequences listed, 80% to 95% were seen once; the top ten hold about 0.1%. The sequenced material came from CD4+ T cells from PBMCs. The V call is TRBV4-1, the J call TRBJ1-1; D is perhaps TRBD1 (6 bases). The clonotype was recovered from a human donor in good health. The CDR3 loop is CASSHPGHMNTEAFF. The CDR3 coding sequence is TGCGCCAGCAGCCATCCGGGACACATGAACACTGAAGCTTTCTTT.